This T cell receptor beta chain came from a study of OX40 agonist ivuxolimab in advanced cancers. A note on the overall study: Ivuxolimab, which targeted the costimulatory receptor OX40 (CD134), was an agonistic, fully human IgG2 monoclonal antibody. Of the roughly 53 patients in dose escalation, 19 had hepatocellular carcinoma, approximately 15 had melanoma, 9 had renal cell carcinoma and 9 had head and neck cancer. Intravenous ivuxolimab was administered to patients every 2 weeks at six dose levels: 0.01, 0.1, 0.3, 1.5, 3 and 10 mg/kg. The purpose of peripheral TCRbeta sequencing was to test whether ivuxolimab changed TCR sequence diversity and led to clonal T-cell expansion. The monotherapy dose-escalation portion (N ≈ 55 patients) of the phase I ivuxolimab trial is reported in the paper. Partial responses occurred in three dose-escalation patients, of whom one had hepatocellular carcinoma and two had cutaneous melanoma. Prior anti-PD-1, anti-PD-L1 or anti-CTLA-4 therapy was permitted, and approximately 40% of dose-escalation patients had received checkpoint inhibitors. In the dose-escalation cohort, 82.7% of patients were male, and the mean age was roughly 60 years, with a range of 23 to 79.

Turning to this clone: Its binding antigen is unknown. No much larger clone is present one base from it, and per-base qualities are unavailable.

Patients with a history of autoimmune disease or receiving systemic immunosuppression were excluded from the trial. Peripheral blood for TCR sequencing was drawn from every dose cohort at baseline, at cycle 4 day 1 and at cycle 7 day 1. The samples were drawn from a first-in-human, open-label, multicenter phase I dose-escalation trial of ivuxolimab. Adults with locally advanced or metastatic melanoma, renal cell carcinoma, hepatocellular carcinoma or head and neck squamous cell carcinoma were enrolled in the trial. Before TCR sequencing, CD4+ and CD8+ T cells were separately sorted from peripheral blood. CDR1 and CDR2 are drawn from the germline V gene: SGHVS, FNYEAQ. From the cysteine up to the phenylalanine, the CDR3 has a length of 18 residues. Only the CDR3 portion is preserved as DNA: 54 bases, with reading frame beginning at the first base. V is cut by 1 base and J by 1 base, and the space between the germline ends is 17 bases.

To sequence the TCRbeta CDR3 region, genomic DNA was isolated from the sorted cells. The immunoSEQ Assay was used for sequencing of TCRbeta CDR3 regions. The clones in this table, taken by TCRdb from immuneACCESS, are in-frame only. Not every clone is retained; where verified, under half of the shortfall comes from an unresolved V gene, and the cause of the rest is unknown. This sample holds 60,000 to 75,000 clones; around 80% were observed only once. The top ten clones comprise about 1% of the sample. Broad study findings and their caveats: The antigen specificity of the peripheral T cells that underwent clonal expansion was not determined. Low levels of normalized T-cell clonal expansion were also seen in some patients who did not respond. On average, CD8+ T cells showed more expanded clones than CD4+ T cells after ivuxolimab. In the 0.1-3.0 mg/kg groups, partial responders had among the lowest normalized peripheral clonal expansion, particularly in CD8+ T cells. At doses from 0.1 to 3.0 mg/kg, clonal expansion was seen in both CD4+ and CD8+ blood T cells between baseline and week 6.

The rearrangement joined TRBV7-6 to TRBJ1-5; a tentative D call is TRBD1 (6 bases match). This sample comprised CD4+ or CD8+ T cells sorted from blood, obtained in a trial of the OX40 agonist ivuxolimab. The clonotype comes from an adult with an advanced solid tumor such as melanoma, head and neck, liver or kidney cancer. The CDR3: CASSLGSQGSGSNQPQHF. The sequenced DNA is TGTGCCAGCAGCTTAGGTTCTCAGGGGTCGGGGAGCAATCAGCCCCAGCATTTT.